This passage covers 26 T cell receptor beta chains from one sample sequenced in a study of Graves' ophthalmopathy and Graves' hyperthyroidism. Investigators amplified TCR beta CDR3 regions from RNA transcripts. Following a first-round RT-PCR that used HTBI primers, a second-round multiplex PCR was carried out. TCRdb analysed the multiplex PCR reads with MiXCR anew, one entry per CDR3 protein. Here the sample spans 200,000 to 250,000 distinct CDR3 sequences, approximately 21% being singletons. The material sequenced was peripheral blood. The receptors here all came from a woman between 50 and 59 years old with Graves' ophthalmopathy.

This clonotype was recorded a few times. The V call is TRBV6-1, the J call TRBJ1-1; D is uncertain. Germline V gives CDR1 MNHNS, CDR2 SASEGT. The CDR3 runs 14 residues. Trimming left V 6 bases short and J 1 base short, with 12 bases between. The CDR3: CASSSLGWNTEAFF. As DNA, the CDR3 is TGTGCCAGCAGCTCCCTCGGGTGGAACACTGAAGCTTTCTTT.

In its sample, this clonotype was seen many times. The CDR3 bases are TGTGCCTGGGCCCAGGGGACAGACAATCAGCCCCAGCATTTT. Protein product: CAWAQGTDNQPQHF. This chain uses TRBV30 with TRBJ1-5, with TRBD1 matching 7 bases. The CDR3 has 14 residues. Germline V lookup: CDR1 GTSNPN, CDR2 SVGIG (reference sequence). With V trimmed by 5 bases and J by 3 bases, 7 bases remained unmatched.

This clonotype was counted many times. The chain has TRBV12-3 or TRBV12-4 and TRBJ2-7, with D possibly called TRBD1 or TRBD2 (5 bases each). Trimming pared 6 bases from V and 0 bases from J, leaving 15 bases between. The CDR3 extends over 15 amino acids. The CDR3 protein is CASSPARGLSYEQYF. The CDR3 DNA is TGTGCCAGCAGCCCGGCCCGGGGCCTCTCCTACGAGCAGTACTTC.

This clonotype was detected many times. This chain joins TRBV19 and TRBJ1-6; 10 nucleotides line up with TRBD1. This CDR3 has 12 residues. After removal of 9 bases from V and 12 bases from J, the junction contained 5 bases not matched to a gene. Germline-derived CDR1 and CDR2 are LNHDA and SQIVND (reference sequence). CDR3 region: CASSDRGLPLHF. CDR3 nucleotide sequence: TGTGCCAGCTCGGACAGGGGGTTACCCCTCCACTTT.

This clonotype was observed at least ten times. This rearrangement joins TRBV12-3 or TRBV12-4 to TRBJ2-7; D might be TRBD2 (5 bases). Between the trimmed V and J ends, which lost 6 bases and 7 bases, there was a span of 13 bases. The CDR3 totals 12 residues. DNA of the CDR3: TGTGCCAGCAGGATGTGGGCGGGTGAGCAGTACTTC. It yields the protein CASRMWAGEQYF.

This clonotype was detected many times. The V and J genes are TRBV7-3 and TRBJ1-1, with D possibly TRBD1 on 5 matching bases. V lost 7 bases to trimming and J lost 4 bases, with 16 bases between them. This CDR3 is 14 amino acids long. Germline V lookup: CDR1 SGHTA, CDR2 FQGTGA. Here the CDR3 DNA reads TGTGCCAGCACCACGTCGGGGGTGCGCACTGAAGCTTTCTTT. Protein sequence: CASTTSGVRTEAFF.

This clonotype was detected many times. The chain has TRBV24-1 and TRBJ2-1, with TRBD2 matching over 8 bases. Germline CDR1 reads KGHDR; CDR2 reads SFDVKD. Unmatched junction bases numbered 7, after V lost 1 base and J lost 9 bases. The CDR3 covers 15 residues. CDR3 in amino acids: CATSDFIAGRVEQFF. The CDR3 DNA reads TGTGCCACCAGTGATTTCATAGCGGGGAGGGTTGAGCAGTTCTTC.

The genes are TRBV7-3 and TRBJ1-1; no firm D call. This CDR3 spans 14 amino acids. Trimming took 1 base from V and 2 from J, leaving 8 bases between them. Germline V lookup: CDR1 SGHTA, CDR2 FQGTGA. The CDR3 DNA reads TGTGCCAGCAGCTTAAGTGGGTATAACACTGAAGCTTTCTTT. It translates to CASSLSGYNTEAFF.

Of note for this clonotype: A much larger clone differs from this one at a single base, so this may be a read error. This chain joins TRBV19 and TRBJ1-3; D is undetermined. The CDR3 has 14 amino acids. Germline loops: CDR1 LNHDA, CDR2 SQIVND (reference sequence). V was pared by 6 bases and J by 2 bases, with 11 bases between. CDR3 loop: CASSPRNTGNTIYF. CDR3 in DNA: TGTGCCAGTAGCCCCCGGAACACTGGAAACACCATATATTTT.

This clonotype was recorded at least ten times. V is TRBV30 and J is TRBJ1-2; D is uncertain. Trimming took off 1 base at V and 5 bases at J, with 8 bases between the two ends. The germline CDR1 and CDR2 sequences are GTSNPN and SVGIG (reference sequence). The CDR3 covers 12 residues. CDR3 amino acids: CAWSARSYGYTF. DNA of the CDR3: TGTGCCTGGAGTGCCAGGAGTTATGGCTACACCTTC.

This clonotype has a count of ten or more. An end of the junction does not agree with germline; a read error may underlie this. The chain carries TRBV5-8 and TRBJ1-5; D ambiguous. The V gene's germline CDR1 is SGHTS and CDR2 YDEGEE. The CDR3 extends over 11 amino acids. Written as DNA, the CDR3 is TGTGCCAGCACCTTGCTTCAGCCCCAGCATTTT. It translates to CASTLLQPQHF.

The J gene is TRBJ2-5, the V gene TRBV20-1, with 9 bases identical to TRBD2. The CDR3 has 12 residues. J was trimmed by 5 bases and V by 6 bases; bases with no gene match: 4. The germline V gene has CDR1 DFQATT and CDR2 SNEGSKA (reference sequence). The CDR3 DNA is TGCAGTGCCGGGACTAGCTCGGAGACCCAGTACTTC. It yields the protein CSAGTSSETQYF.

A remark on this clonotype: A much larger clone lies one base from this, so it may be a read error. Here the CDR3 DNA reads TGTGCCAGCTCACCACAGGGGGAGTACGAGCAGTACTTC. This sequence encodes CASSPQGEYEQYF. V is TRBV18 and J is TRBJ2-7; weak D call: TRBD1 (6 bases). CDR3 length: 13 residues. Germline CDR1 and CDR2: KGHSH and LQKENI. Deletions cut 1 base from V and 4 bases from J, with 8 bases between.

This clonotype was counted many times. The chain combines TRBV6-5 with TRBJ2-7, with TRBD1 matching 9 bases. This CDR3 has 14 amino acids. Germline trimming cut 4 bases from V and 1 base from J; bases unmatched to any gene: 2. Germline CDR1 reads MNHEY; CDR2 reads SVGAGI. The CDR3: CASSFGTGSYEQYF. The CDR3 DNA follows: TGTGCCAGCAGTTTCGGGACAGGGTCCTACGAGCAGTACTTC.

This clonotype appeared a few times. This chain joins TRBV19 and TRBJ2-4; 12 nucleotides align to TRBD2. The CDR3 runs to 18 residues. The germline gives CDR1 LNHDA, CDR2 SQIVND (reference sequence). Trimming took 6 bases from V and 0 from J; bases not matched to a gene: 9. The CDR3 spells CASSPRTSGVLAKNIQYF. The CDR3 DNA sequence: TGTGCCAGTAGCCCCCGGACTAGCGGGGTGCTAGCCAAAAACATTCAGTACTTC.

This clonotype has at least ten counts. The rearrangement uses TRBV20-1 and TRBJ2-7; the match to TRBD2 covers 9 bases. CDR1 is DFQATT and CDR2 is SNEGSKA in the germline V gene (reference sequence). J was trimmed by 4 bases and V by 3 bases; bases with no gene match: 7. The CDR3 contains 14 residues. The CDR3 loop reads CSASGLAHEYEQYF. The CDR3 DNA reads as TGCAGTGCTAGTGGACTAGCGCACGAATACGAGCAGTACTTC.

This chain uses TRBV30 with TRBJ1-2; tentative D call: TRBD1 (6 bases). CDR3 size: 15 residues. Germline CDR1 GTSNPN, CDR2 SVGIG (reference sequence). Trimming stripped 3 bases from V and 4 bases from J, with 18 bases between. The CDR3 nucleotides read TGTGCCTGGAGGGCAGACAGGAGTATCTCCTATGGCTACACCTTC. As protein: CAWRADRSISYGYTF.

This clonotype occurred many times. This chain connects TRBV2 to TRBJ1-1; a possible D gene is TRBD1 (6 bases). The CDR3 totals 16 residues. Trimming stripped 3 bases from V and 4 bases from J, with 18 bases between. CDR1 and CDR2 from the germline V gene are SNHLY and FYNNEI. CDR3 sequence (DNA): TGTGCCAGCAGTGACCTGGGGGCGAAAGTCTCCACTGAAGCTTTCTTT. This encodes CASSDLGAKVSTEAFF.

In this sample, this clonotype turned up many times. The chain couples TRBV5-1 to TRBJ2-2; D possibly corresponds to TRBD1 (5 bases). This CDR3 has 14 residues. Trimming shortened V by 4 bases and J by 6 bases, and 13 bases separated the two germline ends. Germline V gene lookup returns CDR1 SGHRS and CDR2 YFSETQ. The CDR3 protein is CASSTQTVPGELFF. The CDR3 DNA is TGCGCCAGCAGCACCCAGACAGTTCCCGGGGAGCTGTTTTTT.

This clonotype was observed many times. The J gene is TRBJ1-1, the V gene TRBV7-8, with D perhaps matching TRBD1 (6 bases). CDR1 is SGHVS, CDR2 FQNEAQ, per germline. Trimming cost V 5 bases and J 4 bases, with 14 bases left between them. This CDR3 comprises 14 residues. This chain's CDR3 is CASSKQQGGTEAFF. The CDR3 nucleotides read TGTGCCAGCAGCAAGCAACAGGGCGGCACTGAAGCTTTCTTT.

The chain is built from TRBV19 and TRBJ2-2; TRBD2 matches 13 bases. The CDR3 runs to 14 residues. Trimming cost V 4 bases and J 13 bases; bases outside gene matches: 6. Germline V gene sequence: CDR1 LNHDA, CDR2 SQIVND (reference sequence). CDR3 nucleotide sequence: TGTGCCAGTAGTACGAGGACTAGCGGGAGTGCGCTGTTTTTT. Translated, it gives CASSTRTSGSALFF. Combining the CDR3 with reference TRBV19 and TRBJ2-2 gives the whole variable domain DGGITQSPKYLFRKEGQNVTLSCEQNLNHDAMYWYRQDPGQGLRLIYYSQIVNDFQKGDIAEGYSVSREKKESFPLTVTSAQKNPTAFYLCASSTRTSGSALFFGEGSRLTVL.

This clonotype counts as large (0.1 to 1%). V and J are TRBV6-1 and TRBJ2-7; 8 nucleotides line up with TRBD1. The CDR3 is made up of 13 amino acids. Germline V lookup: CDR1 MNHNS, CDR2 SASEGT. V gave up 1 base and J gave up 6 bases; unmatched junction bases: 2. The CDR3 is CASSEGDRGEQYF. CDR3 nucleotide sequence: TGTGCCAGCAGTGAAGGCGACAGGGGCGAGCAGTACTTC.

This clonotype was seen ten or more times. The V and J genes are TRBV28 and TRBJ1-1; 8 bases are a match to TRBD1. This CDR3 is 16 amino acids long. J gave up 1 base and V 8 bases, and 12 bases lay outside the gene matches. In germline, CDR1 is MDHEN, CDR2 SYDVKM. The DNA of the CDR3 is TGTGCCAGCCCTCCGTCGGCAGGGGGCCAGAACACTGAAGCTTTCTTT. Translating it yields CASPPSAGGQNTEAFF.

This chain connects TRBV20-1 to TRBJ1-1, with D perhaps matching TRBD1 (5 bases). The CDR3 consists of 13 residues. The V end lost 6 bases, the J end lost 5 bases, and 16 bases lay between the germline ends. Germline V gene data show CDR1 as DFQATT and CDR2 as SNEGSKA (reference sequence). CDR3 sequence reads: CSATQGVGTEAFF. CDR3 sequence (DNA): TGCAGTGCCACGCAGGGTGTCGGGACTGAAGCTTTCTTT.

This clonotype was seen repeatedly, ten times or more. The CDR3 spells CASQPRRDNQPQHF. In DNA form, the CDR3 reads TGTGCCTCCCAGCCCCGCAGGGACAATCAGCCCCAGCATTTT. The V call is TRBV19, the J call TRBJ1-5, with a tentative D call TRBD1 (5 bases). Germline V gene sequence: CDR1 LNHDA, CDR2 SQIVND (reference sequence). This CDR3 is built from 14 residues. V was pared by 11 bases and J by 3 bases, with 17 bases between.

This clonotype was picked up many times. The chain employs TRBV5-1 and TRBJ2-7, with 7 bases aligning to TRBD2. The CDR3 covers 14 residues. Per germline, CDR1 SGHRS and CDR2 YFSETQ. J gave up 7 bases and V 2 bases, and 9 bases lay outside the gene matches. The CDR3 DNA is TGCGCCAGCAGCTTTCAGGGCGGGGGTTGGGAGCAGTACTTC. Encoded protein: CASSFQGGGWEQYF.